The 32 T cell receptor beta chains below all came from one sample that was sequenced in a study of blood T cell repertoires in COVID-19. TCRdb's table, derived via immunoSEQ multiplex PCR, lists solely in-frame clones and lacks some. The repertoire has a few hundred thousand clones, roughly nine tenths of them found once; the top ten carry around 4%. The sequencing sample was made of peripheral blood. The receptors were gathered from a woman aged 60-70 years with COVID-19, enrolled during active disease.

This sequence joins TRBV4-2 and TRBJ2-7; possible D gene TRBD2, 6 bases. V was shortened by 2 bases and J by 1 base, with 15 bases between the two germline ends. This CDR3 is built from 16 residues. The germline V gene encodes CDR1 LGHNA and CDR2 YNFKEQ. The CDR3 nucleotides read TGTGCCAGCAGCCAACGATCGCTAGCGCAATCCTACGAGCAGTACTTC. This encodes CASSQRSLAQSYEQYF.

The CDR3 DNA is TGTGCCAGCAGTCAGGAGACAGGGGGCAAGCAGTACTTC. Translating it yields CASSQETGGKQYF. The rearrangement joins TRBV6-2 or TRBV6-3 to TRBJ2-7; TRBD1 matches at 10 bases. This CDR3 spans 13 amino acids. The germline gives CDR1 MNHEY, CDR2 SVGEGT. With 5 bases clipped from V and 8 bases from J, the junction kept 6 bases outside the gene matches.

This clone was picked up a small number of times. At the DNA level, this CDR3 is encoded by other sequences in the same sample as well. This rearrangement joins TRBV2 to TRBJ2-7, with TRBD1 identical over 10 bases. Per the germline V gene, CDR1 is SNHLY and CDR2 is FYNNEI. The CDR3 is 14 amino acids. V was clipped by 6 bases and J by 0 bases; unmatched bases: 2. For the CDR3, the DNA is TGTGCCAGCAGAAGGACAGGGGGCTCCTACGAGCAGTACTTC. Protein sequence: CASRRTGGSYEQYF.

The V call is TRBV10-3, the J call TRBJ1-1, with D uncertain. Germline loops: CDR1 ENHRY, CDR2 SYGVKD. The CDR3 has 17 amino acids. V shed 2 bases and J shed 0 bases, with 16 bases lying between them. CDR3 DNA: TGTGCCATCAGTGAGGGCCGAGAGACTTACATGAACACTGAAGCTTTCTTT. Its translation is CAISEGRETYMNTEAFF.

J is TRBJ2-7 and V is TRBV5-1; 9 bases fit TRBD1. V dropped 4 bases and J dropped 0; count of bases not matched to a gene: 8. The germline CDR1 and CDR2 sequences are SGHRS and YFSETQ. The CDR3 spans 16 residues. In DNA, the CDR3 is TGCGCCAGCAGCCCCCGCGGGACAGGGCTCTCCTACGAGCAGTACTTC. Translating it yields CASSPRGTGLSYEQYF.

This sequence joins TRBV3-1 (or the pseudogene TRBV3-2) and TRBJ1-2; tentative D call: TRBD1 (6 bases). The CDR3 has 15 amino acids. Germline-derived CDR1 and CDR2 are LGHDT and YNNKEL (reference sequence). V shed 4 bases and J shed 1 base, with 13 bases lying between them. In DNA, the CDR3 is TGTGCCAGCAGCCCAGGAGGGGGGGTTAACTATGGCTACACCTTC. It encodes CASSPGGGVNYGYTF.

CDR3 amino acids: CASSLSPQATEAFF. For the CDR3, the DNA is TGTGCCAGCAGCTTATCCCCCCAGGCCACTGAAGCTTTCTTT. This chain links TRBV11-2 with TRBJ1-1; D is unclear. Trimming left V 2 bases short and J 4 bases short, with 11 bases between. The CDR3 sequence is 14 residues long. Germline V CDR1 and CDR2: SGHAT, FQNNGV.

This chain joins TRBV14 and TRBJ1-1; D remains unclear. V lost 3 bases and J 11 bases, leaving 13 bases between the germline ends. The germline V gene has CDR1 SGHDN and CDR2 FVKESK. This CDR3 comprises 12 residues. The CDR3 sequence is CASSHGRGRAFF. CDR3 DNA: TGTGCCAGCAGCCACGGGCGAGGGAGGGCTTTCTTT.

The V gene is TRBV9, the J gene TRBJ2-3; 11 bases line up with TRBD2. V lost 4 bases and J lost 5; bases outside the gene matches: 15. CDR1 SGDLS and CDR2 YYNGEE come from the germline V gene. This CDR3 has 18 amino acids. This CDR3 reads CASSPPGSGGAGVDTQYF. CDR3 nucleotide sequence: TGTGCCAGCAGCCCCCCCGGTAGCGGGGGGGCTGGGGTAGATACGCAGTATTTT.

As concerns this clone: The sample carries other DNA sequences with the same CDR3. The V call is TRBV27, the J call TRBJ1-3; D is ambiguous. Trimming removed 0 bases from V and 1 base from J, with 7 bases in between. Germline V gives CDR1 MNHEY, CDR2 SMNVEV (reference sequence). The CDR3 runs 15 residues. CDR3 residues: CASSLSAGSGNTIYF. In DNA form, the CDR3 reads TGTGCCAGCAGTTTATCGGCAGGATCTGGAAACACCATATATTTT.

The J gene is TRBJ1-2, the V gene TRBV27, with a weak D call TRBD1 (5 bases). The CDR3 loop spans 14 amino acids. Germline V CDR1 and CDR2: MNHEY, SMNVEV (reference sequence). V was cut by 5 bases and J by 6 bases, with 16 bases left in between. The CDR3 bases are TGTGCCAGCAGTGCGGGGTGGGGGTCTGATGGCTACACCTTC. Its protein is CASSAGWGSDGYTF.

This clone was found once. The CDR3 here is CASGPDRVSPGGEAFF. For the CDR3, the DNA is TGTGCTAGTGGTCCCGACAGGGTTTCGCCTGGGGGAGAAGCTTTCTTT. The chain combines TRBV12-5 with TRBJ1-1; 7 bases are shared with TRBD1. CDR1 is LGHNT, CDR2 FRNRAP, per germline. Trimming cost V 5 bases and J 8 bases; bases outside gene matches: 17. CDR3 size: 16 residues.

The genes are TRBV5-5 and TRBJ2-7; the D gene is possibly TRBD2 (5 bases). The CDR3 is made up of 14 amino acids. The germline V gene has CDR1 SGHKS and CDR2 YYEKEE (reference sequence). Trimming cost V 2 bases and J 2 bases, with 11 bases left between them. CDR3 in DNA: TGTGCCAGCAGCTTTTTGCGGGCCCCCTACGAGCAGTACTTC. Protein: CASSFLRAPYEQYF.

The rearrangement links TRBV7-2 to TRBJ1-3; possible D gene TRBD1, 5 bases. This CDR3 has 17 amino acids. CDR1 is SGHTA and CDR2 is FQGNSA in the germline V gene. V was clipped by 5 bases and J by 4 bases, with 21 bases between them. For the CDR3, the DNA is TGTGCCAGCAGCCTAGTCCCGCAGGGCCCCCTCGGAAACACCATATATTTT. Its translation is CASSLVPQGPLGNTIYF.

In DNA, the CDR3 is TGTGCCACCCCGCGGGGGACTACCTCCTACGAGCAGTACTTC. This gives the protein CATPRGTTSYEQYF. This sequence joins TRBV21-1 and TRBJ2-7; the table's TRBD2 call for D was not verified on the DNA. TRBV21-1 is classified as a pseudogene. The CDR3 sequence is 14 residues long.

This chain uses TRBV30 with TRBJ1-2, with 7 nucleotides matching TRBD1. Germline values: CDR1 GTSNPN, CDR2 SVGIG (reference sequence). The length of the CDR3 is 13 residues. The junction had 4 bases not matched to a gene; V was cut back by 2 bases and J by 4 bases. Here the CDR3 reads CAWSLQGVYGYTF. The CDR3 nucleotides read TGTGCCTGGAGTCTGCAGGGGGTCTATGGCTACACCTTC. Drawing the rest from reference TRBV30 and TRBJ1-2, the complete variable domain is SQTIHQWPATLVQPVGSPLSLECTVEGTSNPNLYWYRQAAGRGLQLLFYSVGIGQISSEVPQNLSASRPQDRQFILSSKKLLLSDSGFYLCAWSLQGVYGYTFGSGTRLTVV.

V usage is TRBV5-1 and J usage is TRBJ1-2, with a tentative D call TRBD1 (6 bases). Germline V gene data show CDR1 as SGHRS and CDR2 as YFSETQ. CDR3 size: 15 residues. Trimming pared 0 bases from V and 2 bases from J, leaving 11 bases between. CDR3 residues: CASSLARGANYGYTF. The CDR3 nucleotides are TGCGCCAGCAGCTTGGCCCGGGGGGCCAACTATGGCTACACCTTC.

This chain links TRBV4-2 with TRBJ2-7; D may be TRBD1 (5 bases). Germline V gene sequence: CDR1 LGHNA, CDR2 YNFKEQ. The ends were cut back, 1 base at V and 1 base at J, with 11 bases in the middle. This CDR3 has 15 residues. CDR3 DNA sequence: TGTGCCAGCAGCCAAGGGGGCAGGGTTTCCTACGAGCAGTACTTC. Translating gives CASSQGGRVSYEQYF.

This clone was seen only once. The rearrangement links TRBV19 to TRBJ2-2, with 9 bases that match TRBD2. The V gene end was trimmed by 7 bases and the J gene end by 2 bases; junction bases not matched to a gene: 5. There are 15 residues in the CDR3. CDR1 is LNHDA, CDR2 SQIVND, per germline (reference sequence). CDR3 residues: CASTERGVNTGELFF. DNA of the CDR3: TGTGCCAGTACAGAGCGGGGGGTTAACACCGGGGAGCTGTTTTTT.

The chain joins TRBV11-1 to TRBJ1-4; perhaps TRBD1 as D (5 bases). Germline-derived CDR1 and CDR2 are SGHAT and FQDESV (reference sequence). This CDR3 is 13 amino acids long. V was clipped by 5 bases and J by 4 bases, with 8 bases between them. CDR3 in DNA: TGTGCCAGCAGCGACCAGGGTAATGAAAAACTGTTTTTT. Translation gives CASSDQGNEKLFF.

The rearrangement uses TRBV9 and TRBJ2-1, with D possibly TRBD2 on 5 matching bases. The CDR3 sequence is 15 residues long. Trimming stripped 2 bases from V and 3 bases from J, with 12 bases between. In germline, CDR1 is SGDLS, CDR2 YYNGEE. CDR3 in amino acids: CASSVGGLNYNEQFF. The CDR3, as DNA: TGTGCCAGCAGCGTGGGCGGGCTTAACTACAATGAGCAGTTCTTC.

The chain is built from TRBV6-5 and TRBJ2-4, with a weak D call TRBD2 (5 bases). V shed 8 bases and J shed 1 base, with 12 bases lying between them. Germline values: CDR1 MNHEY, CDR2 SVGAGI. This CDR3 region has 14 residues. The CDR3 reads CASGPRGAKNIQYF. The CDR3 region has the DNA TGTGCCAGCGGCCCTCGCGGGGCCAAAAACATTCAGTACTTC.

The chain links TRBV7-9 to TRBJ1-4, with a possible D match to TRBD1 (5 bases). The CDR3 covers 13 residues. V was pared by 5 bases and J by 5 bases, with 9 bases between. The germline V gene encodes CDR1 SEHNR and CDR2 FQNEAQ (reference sequence). CDR3 sequence (DNA): TGTGCCAGCAGCCCTAACAGGAATGAAAAACTGTTTTTT. Translated, it gives CASSPNRNEKLFF.

The V call is TRBV16, the J call TRBJ1-2; TRBD1 agrees at 7 bases. Trimming cost V 2 bases and J 6 bases; bases outside gene matches: 6. Germline V CDR1 and CDR2: KGHSY, FQNENV. The CDR3 extends over 14 amino acids. DNA of the CDR3: TGTGCCAGCAGCCAAAACAAACAGGGGAATGGCTACACCTTC. It specifies CASSQNKQGNGYTF.

The chain carries TRBV3-1 (or the pseudogene TRBV3-2) and TRBJ1-1; 8 nucleotides agree with TRBD1. Per germline, CDR1 LGHDT and CDR2 YNNKEL (reference sequence). The trim removed 4 bases at V and 1 base at J, leaving 5 bases unmatched. This CDR3 region has 15 residues. The DNA for the CDR3 is TGTGCCAGCAGCCCCACCAGGGGGCGGAACACTGAAGCTTTCTTT. Its translation is CASSPTRGRNTEAFF.

V and J are TRBV5-8 and TRBJ2-1; possible D gene TRBD1, 6 bases. The CDR3 runs to 13 residues. With 6 bases removed from V and 6 bases from J, the gap between germline ends came to 13 bases. Germline assignment: CDR1 SGHTS and CDR2 YDEGEE. CDR3 amino acids: CASTYGQLNEQFF. CDR3 coding DNA: TGTGCCAGCACATACGGACAGCTCAATGAGCAGTTCTTC.

The chain has TRBV5-1 and TRBJ1-3, with D perhaps TRBD1 (5 bases). Per germline, CDR1 SGHRS and CDR2 YFSETQ. The CDR3 extends over 15 amino acids. The V gene lost 4 bases and the J gene lost 6 bases, with 17 bases spanning the gap. The CDR3 loop is CASSLQGRPVNTIYF. CDR3 nucleotides: TGCGCCAGCAGCCTCCAGGGCAGGCCCGTAAACACCATATATTTT.

V usage is TRBV7-9 and J usage is TRBJ1-2; D is possibly TRBD1 (5 bases). This CDR3 is 12 amino acids long. The germline V gene has CDR1 SEHNR and CDR2 FQNEAQ (reference sequence). V lost 11 bases to trimming and J lost 7 bases, with 17 bases between them. The CDR3 DNA sequence: TGTGCCGCCCGAACCCCGGGGGGTGGCTACACCTTC. This translates into CAARTPGGGYTF.

J is TRBJ1-5 and V is TRBV19; TRBD1 matches at 9 bases. Germline CDR1 LNHDA, CDR2 SQIVND (reference sequence). CDR3 size: 15 residues. J lost 6 bases, V lost 10 bases, and 13 bases had no gene match. CDR3 DNA: TGTGCCACTAAATCCTGGACAGGGGATTTTCAGCCCCAGCATTTT. Protein: CATKSWTGDFQPQHF.

The chain recombines TRBV28 with TRBJ2-1, with 13 bases that match TRBD2. The length of the CDR3 is 16 residues. Per germline, CDR1 MDHEN and CDR2 SYDVKM. The J segment lost 3 bases and the V segment lost 6 bases, leaving 5 bases of the junction unmatched. CDR3 DNA sequence: TGTGCCAGCAGCACGACTAGCGGGGGGCACTACAATGAGCAGTTCTTC. Its protein product is CASSTTSGGHYNEQFF. Drawing the rest from reference TRBV28 and TRBJ2-1, the complete variable domain is DVKVTQSSRYLVKRTGEKVFLECVQDMDHENMFWYRQDPGLGLRLIYFSYDVKMKEKGDIPEGYSVSREKKERFSLILESASTNQTSMYLCASSTTSGGHYNEQFFGPGTRLTVL.

The chain uses TRBV15 and TRBJ2-3; unclear D gene. CDR3 length: 13 amino acids. With 3 bases removed from V and 1 base from J, the gap between germline ends came to 5 bases. The germline gives CDR1 LNHNV, CDR2 YYDKDF (reference sequence). The CDR3 loop reads CATSRGRTDTQYF. CDR3 nucleotides: TGTGCCACCAGCAGGGGCCGCACAGATACGCAGTATTTT. Combining the CDR3 with reference TRBV15 and TRBJ2-3 gives the whole variable domain DAMVIQNPRYQVTQFGKPVTLSCSQTLNHNVMYWYQQKSSQAPKLLFHYYDKDFNNEADTPDNFQSRRPNTSFCFLDIRSPGLGDTAMYLCATSRGRTDTQYFGPGTRLTVL.

This chain links TRBV5-1 with TRBJ1-1, with 7 nucleotides matching TRBD1. The CDR3 has 16 residues. The junction had 10 bases not matched to a gene; V was cut back by 4 bases and J by 1 base. Germline V lookup: CDR1 SGHRS, CDR2 YFSETQ. The CDR3 DNA follows: TGCGCCAGCAGCGGGTCTATCAGGGGGGCGAACACTGAAGCTTTCTTT. Protein: CASSGSIRGANTEAFF.